One and the same sample provided the 17 T cell receptor beta chains below, sequenced in a study of CXCR3-negative and CXCR3-positive naive CD8 T cells. Study-level findings and limits: TRB CDR3s of CXCR3-positive naive cells were more hydrophobic than those of CXCR3-negative naive cells.

Libraries of TRB cDNA were made by 5' RACE and carried UMIs. TCRdb reprocessed the 5' RACE reads and keeps a single row for each CDR3 protein, giving no DNA. This listing includes 100,000 or so distinct CDR3 sequences. These receptors lack a known antigen. The sample consisted of naive CXCR3+ CD8+ T cells from blood. Specified subset: CD45RO-CCR7+CD27+CD95- naive CD8+ T cells expressing CXCR3 (TNR3+). Receptors originate from a human donor in good health. Some clones in this sample may be carry-over from other donors' samples.

CDR3 loop: CASSQTGTLPYEQYF. The gene calls are TRBV14 and TRBJ2-7; the TCRdb call, TRBD1, lacks DNA for checking. This CDR3 region has 15 residues. From germline, CDR1 is SGHDN and CDR2 FVKESK. The full variable domain, completed using reference TRBV14 and TRBJ2-7, is EAGVTQFPSHSVIEKGQTVTLRCDPISGHDNLYWYRRVMGKEIKFLLHFVKESKQDESGMPNNRFLAERTGGTYSTLKVQPAELEDSGVYFCASSQTGTLPYEQYFGPGTRLTVT.

This chain joins TRBV6-5 and TRBJ2-1. Germline V gene sequence: CDR1 MNHEY, CDR2 SVGAGI. CDR3 length: 14 amino acids. The CDR3 sequence is CASSRWNGHDEQFF.

The chain links TRBV5-6 to TRBJ2-7. Looked up from germline, CDR1 is SGHDT and CDR2 is YYEEEE. The CDR3 is 12 amino acids. CDR3 in amino acids: CASSRTRYEQYF. Supplemented by reference TRBV5-6 and TRBJ2-7, the full variable domain reads DAGVTQSPTHLIKTRGQQVTLRCSPKSGHDTVSWYQQALGQGPQFIFQYYEEEERQRGNFPDRFSGHQFPNYSSELNVNALLLGDSALYLCASSRTRYEQYFGPGTRLTVT.

The chain uses TRBV19 and TRBJ2-2; TCRdb lists TRBD1, though no DNA is available to test this call. The CDR3 is 16 amino acids. Germline V CDR1 and CDR2: LNHDA, SQIVND (reference sequence). CDR3 residues: CASSIDIYRGTGELFF.

The V and J genes are TRBV29-1 and TRBJ2-3. CDR1 and CDR2 (germline): SQVTM, ANQGSEA. CDR3 length equals 14 residues. The CDR3 sequence is CSVEGGRVTDTQYF.

The CDR3 spells CSASQLAGGKPYEQYF. The chain carries TRBV20-1 and TRBJ2-5; the TCRdb D gene call, TRBD2, has no DNA to confirm it. The CDR3 is 16 amino acids. Germline CDR1 is DFQATT and CDR2 is SNEGSKA (reference sequence).

The chain carries TRBV10-3 and TRBJ2-3; TCRdb gives TRBD2 as the D gene, but with no DNA this cannot be confirmed. The CDR3 is 18 amino acids. Germline V CDR1 and CDR2: ENHRY, SYGVKD. CDR3 region: CAISELGRSVSNADTQYF.

The chain recombines TRBV29-1 with TRBJ2-7; the D call from TCRdb, TRBD1, cannot be confirmed without DNA. CDR3 size: 16 residues. Germline-derived CDR1 and CDR2 are SQVTM and ANQGSEA. The CDR3 spells CSVEDLTGGNSYEQYF.

The chain links TRBV3-1 to TRBJ2-1; the TCRdb call, TRBD1, lacks DNA for checking. The germline CDR1 and CDR2 sequences are LGHDT and YNNKEL (reference sequence). This CDR3 has 16 residues. CDR3: CASSPPGTGTYNEQFF.

The V gene is TRBV6-1, the J gene TRBJ1-2. Germline loops: CDR1 MNHNS, CDR2 SASEGT. The CDR3 totals 15 residues. This chain's CDR3 is CASRQMDAGGYGYTF.

V gene TRBV29-1 combines with J gene TRBJ2-2; TCRdb's D gene call, TRBD2, goes unchecked for lack of DNA. The germline CDR1 and CDR2 sequences are SQVTM and ANQGSEA. The CDR3 contains 15 residues. This chain's CDR3 is CSVEGRGRFPGELFF.

J is TRBJ2-7 and V is TRBV7-2. Germline-derived CDR1 and CDR2 are SGHTA and FQGNSA. The CDR3 loop spans 13 amino acids. The CDR3 sequence is CASSPITSYEQYF.

The chain has TRBV5-1 and TRBJ1-4; the TCRdb call, TRBD1, lacks DNA for checking. CDR1 and CDR2 (germline): SGHRS, YFSETQ. The CDR3 totals 14 residues. CDR3 amino acids: CASSAVDSHEKPFF.

The V call is TRBV19, the J call TRBJ2-7; TCRdb returns TRBD2, unconfirmable since there is no DNA. Per germline, CDR1 LNHDA and CDR2 SQIVND (reference sequence). The CDR3 runs to 15 residues. The CDR3 protein is CASTVSGRADYEQYF.

This chain joins TRBV7-2 and TRBJ2-7; TCRdb's D call, TRBD1, is unchecked because there is no DNA. Looked up from germline, CDR1 is SGHTA and CDR2 is FQGNSA. The CDR3 is made up of 15 amino acids. The CDR3 is CASSLVTGSPYEQYF.

This chain uses TRBV3-1 with TRBJ2-1; there is no DNA to check the TCRdb D call of TRBD2. Germline values: CDR1 LGHDT, CDR2 YNNKEL (reference sequence). The CDR3 sequence is 18 residues long. The CDR3 sequence is CASSQVGGLAPSYNEQFF.

The V and J genes are TRBV30 and TRBJ2-7. This CDR3 comprises 13 residues. CDR1 GTSNPN and CDR2 SVGIG come from the germline V gene (reference sequence). The CDR3 loop reads CAWRKTTSYEQYF.